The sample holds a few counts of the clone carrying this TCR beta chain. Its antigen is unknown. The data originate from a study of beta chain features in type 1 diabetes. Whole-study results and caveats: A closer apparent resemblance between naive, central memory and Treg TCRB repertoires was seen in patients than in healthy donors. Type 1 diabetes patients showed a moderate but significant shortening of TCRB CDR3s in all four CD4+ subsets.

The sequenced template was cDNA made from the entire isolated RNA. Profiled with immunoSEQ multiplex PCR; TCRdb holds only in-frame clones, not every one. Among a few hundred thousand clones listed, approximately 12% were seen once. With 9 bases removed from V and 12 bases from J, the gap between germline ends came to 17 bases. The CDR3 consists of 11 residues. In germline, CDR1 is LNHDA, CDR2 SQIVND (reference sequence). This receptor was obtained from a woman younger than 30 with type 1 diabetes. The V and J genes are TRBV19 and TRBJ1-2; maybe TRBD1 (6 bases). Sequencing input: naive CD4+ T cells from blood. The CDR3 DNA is TGTGCCAGCGGACAGTATAAAGGGGACACCTTC. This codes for CASGQYKGDTF.